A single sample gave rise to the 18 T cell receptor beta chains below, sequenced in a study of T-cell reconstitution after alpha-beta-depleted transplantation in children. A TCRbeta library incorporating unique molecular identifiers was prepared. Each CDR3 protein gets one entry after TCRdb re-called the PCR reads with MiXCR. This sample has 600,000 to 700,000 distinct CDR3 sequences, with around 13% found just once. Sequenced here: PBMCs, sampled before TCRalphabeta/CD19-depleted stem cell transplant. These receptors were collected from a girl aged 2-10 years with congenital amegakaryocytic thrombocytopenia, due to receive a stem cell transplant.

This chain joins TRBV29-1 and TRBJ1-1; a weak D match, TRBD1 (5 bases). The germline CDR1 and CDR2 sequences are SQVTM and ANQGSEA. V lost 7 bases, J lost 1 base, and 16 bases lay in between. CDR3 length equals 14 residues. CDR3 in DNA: TGCAGCGCCGGGTCAGGGATTGAGAACACTGAAGCTTTCTTT. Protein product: CSAGSGIENTEAFF.

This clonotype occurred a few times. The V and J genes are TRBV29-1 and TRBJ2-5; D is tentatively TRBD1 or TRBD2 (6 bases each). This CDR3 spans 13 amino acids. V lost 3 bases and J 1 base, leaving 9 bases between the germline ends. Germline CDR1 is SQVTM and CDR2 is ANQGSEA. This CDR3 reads CSVEGGSQETQYF. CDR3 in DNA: TGCAGCGTTGAGGGGGGCAGCCAAGAGACCCAGTACTTC.

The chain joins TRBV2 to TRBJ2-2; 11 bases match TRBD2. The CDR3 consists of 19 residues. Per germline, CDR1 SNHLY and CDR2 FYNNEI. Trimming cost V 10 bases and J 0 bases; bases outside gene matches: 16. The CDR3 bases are TGTGCCAAGGGCCGGGGACTAGCGGTTGATTCCCCGAACACCGGGGAGCTGTTTTTT. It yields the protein CAKGRGLAVDSPNTGELFF.

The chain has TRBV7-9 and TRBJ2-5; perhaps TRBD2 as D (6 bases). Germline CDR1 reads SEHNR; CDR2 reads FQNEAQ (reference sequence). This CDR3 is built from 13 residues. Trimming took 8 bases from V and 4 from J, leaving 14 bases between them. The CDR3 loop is CASRPAGRETQYF. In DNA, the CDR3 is TGTGCCAGCCGTCCTGCGGGGCGAGAGACCCAGTACTTC.

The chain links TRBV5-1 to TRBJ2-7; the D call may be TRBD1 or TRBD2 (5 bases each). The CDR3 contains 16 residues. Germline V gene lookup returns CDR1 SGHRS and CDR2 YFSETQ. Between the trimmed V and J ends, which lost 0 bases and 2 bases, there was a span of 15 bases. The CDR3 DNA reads TGCGCCAGCAGCTTGGAAGTAGGAGAGGGGACCTACGAGCAGTACTTC. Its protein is CASSLEVGEGTYEQYF. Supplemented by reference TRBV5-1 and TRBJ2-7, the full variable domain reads KAGVTQTPRYLIKTRGQQVTLSCSPISGHRSVSWYQQTPGQGLQFLFEYFSETQRNKGNFPGRFSGRQFSNSRSEMNVSTLELGDSALYLCASSLEVGEGTYEQYFGPGTRLTVT.

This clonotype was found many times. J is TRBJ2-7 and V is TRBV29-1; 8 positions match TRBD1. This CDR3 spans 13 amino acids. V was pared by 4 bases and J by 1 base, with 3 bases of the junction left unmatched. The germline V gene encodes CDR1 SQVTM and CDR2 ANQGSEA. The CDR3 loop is CSVAWDRSYEQYF. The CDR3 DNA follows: TGCAGCGTTGCTTGGGACAGGTCCTACGAGCAGTACTTC.

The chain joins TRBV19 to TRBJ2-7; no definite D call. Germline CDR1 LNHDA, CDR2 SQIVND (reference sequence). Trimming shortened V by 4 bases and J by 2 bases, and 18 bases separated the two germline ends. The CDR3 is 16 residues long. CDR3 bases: TGTGCCAGTAGTAGATTGGCAGGTCCGTCCGCCTACGAGCAGTACTTC. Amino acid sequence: CASSRLAGPSAYEQYF.

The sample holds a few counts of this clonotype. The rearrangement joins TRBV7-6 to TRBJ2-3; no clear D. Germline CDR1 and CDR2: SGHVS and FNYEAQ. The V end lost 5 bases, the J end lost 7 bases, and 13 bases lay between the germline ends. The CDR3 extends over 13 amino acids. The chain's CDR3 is CASSNPFVYTQYF. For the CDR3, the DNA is TGTGCCAGCAGCAACCCCTTTGTTTATACGCAGTATTTT.

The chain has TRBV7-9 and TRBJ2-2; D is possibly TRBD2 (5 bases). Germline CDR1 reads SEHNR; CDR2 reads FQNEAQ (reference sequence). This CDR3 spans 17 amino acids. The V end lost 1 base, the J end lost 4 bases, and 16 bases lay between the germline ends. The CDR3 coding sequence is TGTGCCAGCAGCTTAGGCGACGGACTTGACTTCACCGGGGAGCTGTTTTTT. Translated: CASSLGDGLDFTGELFF.

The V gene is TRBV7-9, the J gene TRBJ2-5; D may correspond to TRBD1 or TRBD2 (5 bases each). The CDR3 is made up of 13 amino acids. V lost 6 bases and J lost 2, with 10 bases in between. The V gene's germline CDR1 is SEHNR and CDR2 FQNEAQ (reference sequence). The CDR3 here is CASRLGRQETQYF. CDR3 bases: TGTGCCAGCAGGCTGGGACGGCAAGAGACCCAGTACTTC.

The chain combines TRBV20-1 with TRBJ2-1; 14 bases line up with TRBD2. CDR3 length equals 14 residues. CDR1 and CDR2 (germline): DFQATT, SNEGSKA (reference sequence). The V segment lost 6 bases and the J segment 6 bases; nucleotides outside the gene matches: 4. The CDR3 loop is CSARLAGGFNEQFF. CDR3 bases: TGCAGTGCGCGACTAGCGGGAGGGTTCAATGAGCAGTTCTTC.

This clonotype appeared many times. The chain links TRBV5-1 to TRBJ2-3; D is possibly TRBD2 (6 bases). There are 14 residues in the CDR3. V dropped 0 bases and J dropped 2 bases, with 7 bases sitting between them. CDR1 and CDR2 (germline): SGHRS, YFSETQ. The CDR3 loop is CASSLGGNTDTQYF. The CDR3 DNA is TGCGCCAGCAGCTTGGGCGGGAACACAGATACGCAGTATTTT.

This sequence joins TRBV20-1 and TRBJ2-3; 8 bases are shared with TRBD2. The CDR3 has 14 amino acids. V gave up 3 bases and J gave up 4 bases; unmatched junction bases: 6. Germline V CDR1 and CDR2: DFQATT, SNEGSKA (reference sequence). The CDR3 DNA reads TGCAGTGCTAGGCCAGCGGGGGAGGCAGATACGCAGTATTTT. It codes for CSARPAGEADTQYF.

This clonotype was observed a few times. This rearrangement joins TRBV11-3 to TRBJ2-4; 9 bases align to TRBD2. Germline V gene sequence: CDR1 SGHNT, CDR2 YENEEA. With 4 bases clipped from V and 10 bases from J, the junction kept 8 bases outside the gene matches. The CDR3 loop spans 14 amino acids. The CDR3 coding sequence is TGTGCCAGCAGCTCCTCTCGGACTAGCGAGATTCAGTACTTC. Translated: CASSSSRTSEIQYF.

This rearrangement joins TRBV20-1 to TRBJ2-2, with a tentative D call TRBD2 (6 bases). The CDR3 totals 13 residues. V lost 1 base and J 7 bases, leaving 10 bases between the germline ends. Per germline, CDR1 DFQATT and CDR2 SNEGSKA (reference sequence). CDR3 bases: TGCAGTGCTAGAGGGATCGGGGGCGGGGAGCTGTTTTTT. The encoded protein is CSARGIGGGELFF.

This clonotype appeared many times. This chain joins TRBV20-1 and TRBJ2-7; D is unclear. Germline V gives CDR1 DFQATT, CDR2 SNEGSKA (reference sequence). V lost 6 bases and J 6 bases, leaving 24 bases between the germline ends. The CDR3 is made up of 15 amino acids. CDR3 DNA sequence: TGCAGTGCAAGTAAGGAAGCCGCCTTATCGCGCGAGCAGTACTTC. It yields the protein CSASKEAALSREQYF.

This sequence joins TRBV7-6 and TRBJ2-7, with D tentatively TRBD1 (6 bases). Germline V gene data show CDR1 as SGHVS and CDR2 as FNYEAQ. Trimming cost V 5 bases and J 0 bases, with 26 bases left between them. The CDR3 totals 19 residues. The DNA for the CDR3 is TGTGCCAGCAGCAAAGGCTCGTCGGGGCTACAGGGTCCCTCCTACGAGCAGTACTTC. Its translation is CASSKGSSGLQGPSYEQYF. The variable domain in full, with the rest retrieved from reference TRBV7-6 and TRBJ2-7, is GAGVSQSPRYKVTKRGQDVALRCDPISGHVSLYWYRQALGQGPEFLTYFNYEAQQDKSGLPNDRFSAERPEGSISTLTIQRTEQRDSAMYRCASSKGSSGLQGPSYEQYFGPGTRLTVT.

CDR3 region: CASSVVGGSYEQYF. Here the CDR3 DNA reads TGTGCCAGCAGTGTTGTGGGAGGCTCCTACGAGCAGTACTTC. V usage is TRBV25-1 and J usage is TRBJ2-7, with D possibly matching TRBD2 (6 bases). Looked up from germline, CDR1 is MGHDK and CDR2 is SYGVNS. The CDR3 is 14 residues long. The germline V and J ends were trimmed by 4 bases and 0 bases, with 10 bases remaining between them.